The sample holds a few counts of the clone carrying this TCR beta chain. Antigen: not known. The data derive from a study of identical twins. The study, taken as a whole, reports: Among monozygotic twins, out-of-frame TCR alpha sharing exceeded what models predicted.

Each CDR3 protein gets one entry after TCRdb re-called the 5' RACE reads with MiXCR. The sample holds some 560,000 distinct CDR3 sequences; 9.6% are singletons and the top ten take roughly 3%. J lost 1 base, V lost 4 bases, and 2 bases had no gene match. The CDR3 runs to 16 residues. These same data were also listed under a study on yellow fever vaccine responses in identical twins.

Sequencing was done on a sample of PBMCs. The rearrangement joins TRBV12-3 or TRBV12-4 to TRBJ2-1, with TRBD2 matching 12 bases. This TCR was sampled from a woman aged 18-35 years in good health. CDR3 DNA: TGTGCCAGCAGTTCTAGCGGGGGGGTTTCCTACAATGAGCAGTTCTTC. Translated, it gives CASSSSGGVSYNEQFF.